This is a list of T cell receptor beta chains from one sample in a study of shared clonotypes between healthy human individuals. Generated by immunoSEQ multiplex PCR, the TCRdb table keeps only in-frame clones and is missing some. The sample has more than 1 million clones; approximately 80% are singletons. The sequenced sample consisted of memory CD4+ T cells from PBMCs. These receptors all come from a young man in good health. Some clones in this sample may be carry-over from other donors' samples. Each CDR3 is given with its conserved first and last residue. Each record gives: V gene, J gene, CDR3 protein.

V: TRBV5-1
J: TRBJ2-1
CDR3: CASSLVVGGNEQFF

V: TRBV5-4
J: TRBJ2-3
CDR3: CASSPLATHTQYF

V: TRBV28
J: TRBJ1-1
CDR3: CASSRDLGRTEAFF

V: TRBV6-5
J: TRBJ1-4
CDR3: CASSSRTGVGNEKLFF

V: TRBV9
J: TRBJ1-1
CDR3: CASSVQVANTEAFF

V: TRBV6-5
J: TRBJ1-1
CDR3: CASSYSRWSAEAFF

V: TRBV7-2
J: TRBJ2-5
CDR3: CASSLVGTQETQYF

V: TRBV18
J: TRBJ2-3
CDR3: CASSLTRTSDTQYF

V: TRBV15
J: TRBJ1-5
CDR3: CATSRGPAGRAGQPQHF

V: TRBV5-4
J: TRBJ2-5
CDR3: CASSRRGSGETQYF

V: TRBV5-4
J: TRBJ2-7
CDR3: CASSLMKGQSYEQYF

V: TRBV7-9
J: TRBJ2-3
CDR3: CASSLAATNTQYF

V: TRBV6-5
J: TRBJ1-4
CDR3: CASSPRQGYNEKLFF

V: TRBV27
J: TRBJ2-5
CDR3: CASSLKLGTSGRARETQYF

V: TRBV7-9
J: TRBJ2-3
CDR3: CASSRAEMSTDTQYF

V: TRBV28
J: TRBJ1-5
CDR3: CASSFQQGTQPQHF

V: TRBV4-2
J: TRBJ1-3
CDR3: CASSSGVGGLSGNTIYF

V: TRBV28
J: TRBJ2-4
CDR3: CASSPPGGAKNIQYF

V: TRBV7-9
J: TRBJ1-2
CDR3: CASSLAAPPGSGYTF

V: TRBV5-4
J: TRBJ2-1
CDR3: CASSSRTGKTSYNEQFF